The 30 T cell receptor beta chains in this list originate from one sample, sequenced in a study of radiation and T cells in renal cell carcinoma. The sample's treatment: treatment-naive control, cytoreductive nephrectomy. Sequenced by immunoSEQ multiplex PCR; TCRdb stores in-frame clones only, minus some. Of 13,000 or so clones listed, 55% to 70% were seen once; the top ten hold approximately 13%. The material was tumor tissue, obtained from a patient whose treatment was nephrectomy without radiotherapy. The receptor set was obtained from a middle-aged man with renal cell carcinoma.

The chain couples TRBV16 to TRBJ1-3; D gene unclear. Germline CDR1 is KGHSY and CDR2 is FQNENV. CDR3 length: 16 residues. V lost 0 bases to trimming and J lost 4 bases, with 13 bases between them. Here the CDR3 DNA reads TGTGCCAGCAGCCAATCAGGCAGCACCCTCGGAAACACCATATATTTT. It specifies CASSQSGSTLGNTIYF.

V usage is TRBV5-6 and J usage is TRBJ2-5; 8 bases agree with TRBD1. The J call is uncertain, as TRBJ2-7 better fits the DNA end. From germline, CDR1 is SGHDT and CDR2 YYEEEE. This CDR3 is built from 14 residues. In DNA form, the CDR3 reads TGTGCCAGCAGCCACTGGGACAGGAGATACGAGCAGTACTTC. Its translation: CASSHWDRRYEQYF.

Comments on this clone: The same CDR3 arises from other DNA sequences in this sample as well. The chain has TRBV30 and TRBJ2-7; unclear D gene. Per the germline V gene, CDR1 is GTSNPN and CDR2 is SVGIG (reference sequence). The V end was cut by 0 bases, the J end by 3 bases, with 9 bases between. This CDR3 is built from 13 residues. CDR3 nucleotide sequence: TGTGCCTGGAGTGTTAGTCTTTACTACGAGCAGTACTTC. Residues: CAWSVSLYYEQYF. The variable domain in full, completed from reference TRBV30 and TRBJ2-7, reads SQTIHQWPATLVQPVGSPLSLECTVEGTSNPNLYWYRQAAGRGLQLLFYSVGIGQISSEVPQNLSASRPQDRQFILSSKKLLLSDSGFYLCAWSVSLYYEQYFGPGTRLTVT.

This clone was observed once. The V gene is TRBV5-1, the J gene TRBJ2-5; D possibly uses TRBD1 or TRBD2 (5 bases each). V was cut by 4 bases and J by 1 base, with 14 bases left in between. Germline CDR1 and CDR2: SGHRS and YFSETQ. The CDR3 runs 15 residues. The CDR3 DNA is TGCGCCAGCAGCAGCACGAGGGGTCGCCAAGAGACCCAGTACTTC. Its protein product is CASSSTRGRQETQYF.

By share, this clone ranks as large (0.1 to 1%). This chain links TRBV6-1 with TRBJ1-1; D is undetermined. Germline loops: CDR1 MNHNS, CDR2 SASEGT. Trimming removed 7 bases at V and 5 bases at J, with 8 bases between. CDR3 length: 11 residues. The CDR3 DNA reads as TGTGCCAGCACTCTGGGGACTGAAGCTTTCTTT. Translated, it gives CASTLGTEAFF.

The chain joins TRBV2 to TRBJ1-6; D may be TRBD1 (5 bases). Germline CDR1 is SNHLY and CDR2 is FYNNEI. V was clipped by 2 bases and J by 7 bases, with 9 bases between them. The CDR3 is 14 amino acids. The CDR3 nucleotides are TGTGCCAGCAGTGAAAGGGGAGCCAATTCACCCCTCCACTTT. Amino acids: CASSERGANSPLHF.

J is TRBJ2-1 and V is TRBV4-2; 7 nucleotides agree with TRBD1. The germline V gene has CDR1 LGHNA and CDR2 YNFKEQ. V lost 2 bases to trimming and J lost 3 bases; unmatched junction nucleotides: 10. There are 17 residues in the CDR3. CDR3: CASSQPDRADYYNEQFF. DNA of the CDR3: TGTGCCAGCAGCCAACCCGACAGGGCGGATTACTACAATGAGCAGTTCTTC.

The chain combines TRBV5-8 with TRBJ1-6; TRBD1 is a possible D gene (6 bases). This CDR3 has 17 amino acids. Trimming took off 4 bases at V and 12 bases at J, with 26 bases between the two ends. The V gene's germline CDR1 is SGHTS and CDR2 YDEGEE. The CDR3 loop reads CASSLRQVLGSQKPLHF. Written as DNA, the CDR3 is TGTGCCAGCAGCCTTCGACAGGTTTTGGGTTCCCAGAAACCCCTCCACTTT.

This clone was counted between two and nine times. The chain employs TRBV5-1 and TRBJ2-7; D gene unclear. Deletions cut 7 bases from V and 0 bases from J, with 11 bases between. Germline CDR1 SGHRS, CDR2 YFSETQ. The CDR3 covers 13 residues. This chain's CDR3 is CASGHSFSYEQYF. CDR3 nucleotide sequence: TGCGCCAGCGGTCACAGCTTCTCCTACGAGCAGTACTTC. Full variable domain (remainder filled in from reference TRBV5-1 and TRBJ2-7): KAGVTQTPRYLIKTRGQQVTLSCSPISGHRSVSWYQQTPGQGLQFLFEYFSETQRNKGNFPGRFSGRQFSNSRSEMNVSTLELGDSALYLCASGHSFSYEQYFGPGTRLTVT.

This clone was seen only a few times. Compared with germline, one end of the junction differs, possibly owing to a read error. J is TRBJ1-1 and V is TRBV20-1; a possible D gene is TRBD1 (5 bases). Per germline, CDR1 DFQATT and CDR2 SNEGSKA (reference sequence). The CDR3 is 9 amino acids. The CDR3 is CSANSQGLF. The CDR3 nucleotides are TGCAGTGCTAATAGCCAGGGTCTCTTT.

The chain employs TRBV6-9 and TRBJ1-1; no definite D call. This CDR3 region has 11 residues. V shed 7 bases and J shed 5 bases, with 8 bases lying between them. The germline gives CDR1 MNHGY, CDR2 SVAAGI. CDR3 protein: CASTLGTEAFF. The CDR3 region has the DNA TGTGCCAGCACTCTGGGGACTGAAGCTTTCTTT.

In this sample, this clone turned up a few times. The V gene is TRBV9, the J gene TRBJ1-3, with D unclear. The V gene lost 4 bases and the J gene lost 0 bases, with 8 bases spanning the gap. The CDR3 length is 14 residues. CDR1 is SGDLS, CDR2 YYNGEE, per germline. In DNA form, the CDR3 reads TGTGCCAGCAGCCCCAGCTTCTCTGGAAACACCATATATTTT. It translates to CASSPSFSGNTIYF. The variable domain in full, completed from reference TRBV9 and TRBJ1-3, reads DSGVTQTPKHLITATGQRVTLRCSPRSGDLSVYWYQQSLDQGLQFLIQYYNGEERAKGNILERFSAQQFPDLHSELNLSSLELGDSALYFCASSPSFSGNTIYFGEGSWLTVV.

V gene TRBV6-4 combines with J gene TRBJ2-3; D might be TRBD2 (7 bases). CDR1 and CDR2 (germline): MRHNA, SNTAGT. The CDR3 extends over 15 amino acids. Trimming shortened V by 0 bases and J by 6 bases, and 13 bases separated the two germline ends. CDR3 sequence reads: CASSDSMGGRDTQYF. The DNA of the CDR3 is TGTGCCAGCAGTGACTCGATGGGGGGGCGGGATACGCAGTATTTT.

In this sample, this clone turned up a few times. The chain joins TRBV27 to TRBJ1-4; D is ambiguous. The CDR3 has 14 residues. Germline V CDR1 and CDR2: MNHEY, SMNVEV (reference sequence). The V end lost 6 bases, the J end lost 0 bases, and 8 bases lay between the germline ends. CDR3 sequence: CASSYSATNEKLFF. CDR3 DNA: TGTGCCAGCAGCTATTCAGCAACTAATGAAAAACTGTTTTTT. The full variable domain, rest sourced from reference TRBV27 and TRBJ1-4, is EAQVTQNPRYLITVTGKKLTVTCSQNMNHEYMSWYRQDPGLGLRQIYYSMNVEVTDKGDVPEGYKVSRKEKRNFPLILESPSPNQTSLYFCASSYSATNEKLFFGSGTQLSVL.

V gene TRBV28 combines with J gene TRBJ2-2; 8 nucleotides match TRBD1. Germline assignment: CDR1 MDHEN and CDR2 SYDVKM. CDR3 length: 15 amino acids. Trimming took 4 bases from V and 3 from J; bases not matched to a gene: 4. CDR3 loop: CASSSGQAYTGELFF. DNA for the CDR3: TGTGCCAGCAGTTCGGGACAGGCCTACACCGGGGAGCTGTTTTTT.

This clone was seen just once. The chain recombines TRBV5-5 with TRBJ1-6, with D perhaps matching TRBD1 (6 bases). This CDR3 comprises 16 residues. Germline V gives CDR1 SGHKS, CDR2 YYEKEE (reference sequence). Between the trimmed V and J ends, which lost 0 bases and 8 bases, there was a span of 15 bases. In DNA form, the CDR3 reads TGTGCCAGCAGCTTGGGTGTTCGGGACAAGGATTCACCCCTCCACTTT. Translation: CASSLGVRDKDSPLHF.

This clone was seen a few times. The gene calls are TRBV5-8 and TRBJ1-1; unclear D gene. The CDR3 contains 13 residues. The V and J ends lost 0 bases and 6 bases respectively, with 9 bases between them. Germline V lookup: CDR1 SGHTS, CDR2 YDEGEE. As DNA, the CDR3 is TGTGCCAGCAGCTTGGGTCTGGCCCCTGAAGCTTTCTTT. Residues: CASSLGLAPEAFF.

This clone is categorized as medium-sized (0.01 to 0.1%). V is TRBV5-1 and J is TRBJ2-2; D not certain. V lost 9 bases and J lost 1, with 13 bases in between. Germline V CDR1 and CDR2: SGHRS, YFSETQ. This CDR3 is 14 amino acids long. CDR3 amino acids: CATRFSGNTGELFF. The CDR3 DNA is TGCGCCACCAGATTCAGTGGGAACACCGGGGAGCTGTTTTTT. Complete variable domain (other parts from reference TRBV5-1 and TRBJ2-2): KAGVTQTPRYLIKTRGQQVTLSCSPISGHRSVSWYQQTPGQGLQFLFEYFSETQRNKGNFPGRFSGRQFSNSRSEMNVSTLELGDSALYLCATRFSGNTGELFFGEGSRLTVL.

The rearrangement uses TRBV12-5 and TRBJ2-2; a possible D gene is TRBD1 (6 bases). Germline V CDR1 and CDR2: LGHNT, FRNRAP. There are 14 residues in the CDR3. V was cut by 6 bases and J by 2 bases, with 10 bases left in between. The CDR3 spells CASGQGSNTGELFF. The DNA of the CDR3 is TGTGCTAGTGGACAGGGAAGTAACACCGGGGAGCTGTTTTTT.

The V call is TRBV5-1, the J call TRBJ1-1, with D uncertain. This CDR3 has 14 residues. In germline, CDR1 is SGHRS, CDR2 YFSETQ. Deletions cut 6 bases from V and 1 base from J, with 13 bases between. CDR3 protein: CASIDLTGNTEAFF. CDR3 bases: TGCGCCAGCATCGATCTGACGGGGAACACTGAAGCTTTCTTT.

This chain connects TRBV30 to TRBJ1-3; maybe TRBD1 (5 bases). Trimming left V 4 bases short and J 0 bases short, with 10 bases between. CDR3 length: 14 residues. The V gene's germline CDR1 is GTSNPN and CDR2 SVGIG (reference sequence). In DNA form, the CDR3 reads TGTGCCTGGACTTGGGGCCACTCTGGAAACACCATATATTTT. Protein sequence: CAWTWGHSGNTIYF.

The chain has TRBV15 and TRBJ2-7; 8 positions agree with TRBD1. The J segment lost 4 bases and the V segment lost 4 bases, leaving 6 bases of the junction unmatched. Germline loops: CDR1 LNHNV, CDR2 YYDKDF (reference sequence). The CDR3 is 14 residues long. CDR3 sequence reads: CATSIRTGKYEQYF. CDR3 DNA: TGTGCCACCAGCATCAGGACAGGGAAATACGAGCAGTACTTC.

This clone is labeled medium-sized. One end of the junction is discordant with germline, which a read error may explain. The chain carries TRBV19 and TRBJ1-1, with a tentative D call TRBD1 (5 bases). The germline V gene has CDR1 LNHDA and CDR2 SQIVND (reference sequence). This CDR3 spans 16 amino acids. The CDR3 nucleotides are TGTGCCAGTAGATCTTCAGGGTTAAGTCTGAATACTGAAGCTTTCTTT. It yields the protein CASRSSGLSLNTEAFF.

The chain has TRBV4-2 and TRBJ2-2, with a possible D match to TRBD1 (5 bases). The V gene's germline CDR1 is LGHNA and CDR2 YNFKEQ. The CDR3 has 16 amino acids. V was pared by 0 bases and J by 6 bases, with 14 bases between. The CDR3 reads CASSQEVVGVAGELFF. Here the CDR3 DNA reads TGTGCCAGCAGCCAAGAGGTTGTAGGGGTGGCCGGGGAGCTGTTTTTT.

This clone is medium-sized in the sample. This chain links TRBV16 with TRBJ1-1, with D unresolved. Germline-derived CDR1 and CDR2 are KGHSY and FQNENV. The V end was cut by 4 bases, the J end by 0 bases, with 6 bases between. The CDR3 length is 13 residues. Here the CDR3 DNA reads TGTGCCAGCAGCCGCCAATTGAACACTGAAGCTTTCTTT. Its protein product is CASSRQLNTEAFF.

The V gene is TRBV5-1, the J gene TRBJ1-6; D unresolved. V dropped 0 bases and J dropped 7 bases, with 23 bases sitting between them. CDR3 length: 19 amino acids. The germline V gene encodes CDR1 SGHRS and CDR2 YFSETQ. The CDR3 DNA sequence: TGCGCCAGCAGCTTGGTGGGTGGATCTAACCCGATCCCCAATTCACCCCTCCACTTT. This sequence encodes CASSLVGGSNPIPNSPLHF.

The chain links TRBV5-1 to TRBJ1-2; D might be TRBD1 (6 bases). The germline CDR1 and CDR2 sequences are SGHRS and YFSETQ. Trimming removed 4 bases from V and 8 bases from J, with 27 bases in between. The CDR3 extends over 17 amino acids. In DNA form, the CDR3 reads TGCGCCAGCAGCCGCGAGGTCCGGGGGGCACGAGGAGAGGGCTACACCTTC. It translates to CASSREVRGARGEGYTF.

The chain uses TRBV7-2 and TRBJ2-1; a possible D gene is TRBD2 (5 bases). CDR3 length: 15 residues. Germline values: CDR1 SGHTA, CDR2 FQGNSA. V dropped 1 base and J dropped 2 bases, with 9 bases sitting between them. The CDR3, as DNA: TGTGCCAGCAGCTTAGAAGCGGAAACCTACAATGAGCAGTTCTTC. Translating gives CASSLEAETYNEQFF.

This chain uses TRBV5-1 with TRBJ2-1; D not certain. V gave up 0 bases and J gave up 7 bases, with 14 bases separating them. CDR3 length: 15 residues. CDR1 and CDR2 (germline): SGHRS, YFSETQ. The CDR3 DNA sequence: TGCGCCAGCAGCTTGGGTAGAGACCCGTTTAATGAGCAGTTCTTC. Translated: CASSLGRDPFNEQFF. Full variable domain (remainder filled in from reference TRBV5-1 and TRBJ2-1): KAGVTQTPRYLIKTRGQQVTLSCSPISGHRSVSWYQQTPGQGLQFLFEYFSETQRNKGNFPGRFSGRQFSNSRSEMNVSTLELGDSALYLCASSLGRDPFNEQFFGPGTRLTVL.

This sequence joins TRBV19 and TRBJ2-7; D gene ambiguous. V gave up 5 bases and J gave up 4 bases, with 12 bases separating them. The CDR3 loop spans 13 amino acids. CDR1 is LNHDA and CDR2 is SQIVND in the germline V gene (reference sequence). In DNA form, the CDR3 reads TGTGCCAGTAGTGCTCAGGATGGTTACGAGCAGTACTTC. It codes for CASSAQDGYEQYF.